Below, 3 T cell receptor beta chains from the same sample are listed, as sequenced in a study of blood T cells in healthy people across ages. Primers used in a second PCR of roughly 6 to 11 cycles were a sample-barcoded 5' primer and a J-beta primer mix. TCRdb re-called the 5' RACE reads through MiXCR, storing one row per CDR3 protein. Of around 1,500,000 distinct CDR3 sequences detected, 28% appear once; the ten largest clones hold about 7.7%. Source material: blood. All receptors come from a woman younger than 45 in good health.

The gene calls are TRBV10-3 and TRBJ2-2, with TRBD1 matching 7 bases. The CDR3 runs to 15 residues. Germline V lookup: CDR1 ENHRY, CDR2 SYGVKD. V dropped 0 bases and J dropped 4; count of bases not matched to a gene: 2. CDR3 in amino acids: CAISESDRTTGELFF. The CDR3, as DNA: TGTGCCATCAGTGAGTCGGACAGGACCACCGGGGAGCTGTTTTTT.

This clonotype was detected a few times. V is TRBV12-3 or TRBV12-4 and J is TRBJ2-3; D unclear. The CDR3 runs 17 residues. Trimming left V 4 bases short and J 0 bases short, with 17 bases between. In nucleotides, the CDR3 is TGTGCCAGCAGTTCCTCAAACATACCCGCTAGCACAGATACGCAGTATTTT. Protein product: CASSSSNIPASTDTQYF.

The rearrangement joins TRBV29-1 to TRBJ1-3; D is uncertain. Germline V gene sequence: CDR1 SQVTM, CDR2 ANQGSEA. V lost 4 bases, J lost 6 bases, and 10 bases lay in between. The CDR3 contains 12 residues. CDR3: CSVAPRENTIYF. For the CDR3, the DNA is TGCAGCGTTGCCCCCCGCGAAAACACCATATATTTT.